The 32 T cell receptor beta chains below were found in one sample sequenced in a study of CD8+ T cells in alopecia areata. Extracted RNA was reverse transcribed into cDNA, the sequencing template. Sequencing used immunoSEQ multiplex PCR; TCRdb keeps in-frame clones, though not all of them. Among under 200,000 clones listed, less than 80% were seen once. Sample treatment: oral pan-JAK inhibitor, 5-10 mg twice daily. The material was CD4+ T cells sorted from blood, obtained at week 24, from a patient treated with tofacitinib. These receptor sequences come from a human donor with alopecia areata.

The gene calls are TRBV5-1 and TRBJ2-4, with D possibly TRBD1 on 5 matching bases. The CDR3 extends over 13 amino acids. The germline V gene encodes CDR1 SGHRS and CDR2 YFSETQ. Trimming stripped 1 base from V and 3 bases from J, with 5 bases between. CDR3 sequence: CASSLTGKNIQYF. DNA of the CDR3: TGCGCCAGCAGCTTGACAGGCAAAAACATTCAGTACTTC.

The V call is TRBV30, the J call TRBJ1-4; D remains unclear. V was clipped by 0 bases and J by 8 bases, with 7 bases between them. From germline, CDR1 is GTSNPN and CDR2 SVGIG (reference sequence). There are 12 residues in the CDR3. The CDR3 DNA sequence: TGTGCCTGGAGTGTGGGAAAGGAAAAACTGTTTTTT. It specifies CAWSVGKEKLFF.

The gene calls are TRBV25-1 and TRBJ2-3; D is possibly TRBD1 (6 bases). Trimming left V 1 base short and J 5 bases short, with 13 bases between. The germline V gene encodes CDR1 MGHDK and CDR2 SYGVNS. This CDR3 contains 15 residues. The CDR3 loop reads CASSESGARGDTQYF. CDR3 bases: TGTGCCAGCAGTGAATCAGGGGCCCGCGGAGATACGCAGTATTTT.

The rearrangement joins TRBV7-9 to TRBJ1-4; D is undetermined. The CDR3 is 15 residues long. Germline lookup yields CDR1 SEHNR and CDR2 FQNEAQ (reference sequence). The germline V and J ends were trimmed by 0 bases and 8 bases, with 13 bases remaining between them. Here the CDR3 reads CASSLAGGRGEKLFF. Written as DNA, the CDR3 is TGTGCCAGCAGCTTAGCGGGTGGACGTGGCGAAAAACTGTTTTTT.

The chain uses TRBV29-1 and TRBJ1-1; D is unclear. The CDR3 consists of 13 residues. V was pared by 5 bases and J by 3 bases, with 13 bases between. Looked up from germline, CDR1 is SQVTM and CDR2 is ANQGSEA. As DNA, the CDR3 is TGCAGCGTTAAGACCTCTTCTGACACTGAAGCTTTCTTT. Translating it yields CSVKTSSDTEAFF.

The V call is TRBV2, the J call TRBJ2-2; D tentatively reads TRBD1 or TRBD2 (5 bases each). Germline values: CDR1 SNHLY, CDR2 FYNNEI. CDR3 length: 15 residues. Trimming left V 5 bases short and J 1 base short, with 11 bases between. DNA of the CDR3: TGTGCCAGCAGTAGTTCTGGGGGGAACACCGGGGAGCTGTTTTTT. Translated: CASSSSGGNTGELFF. Combining the CDR3 with reference TRBV2 and TRBJ2-2 gives the whole variable domain EPEVTQTPSHQVTQMGQEVILRCVPISNHLYFYWYRQILGQKVEFLVSFYNNEISEKSEIFDDQFSVERPDGSNFTLKIRSTKLEDSAMYFCASSSSGGNTGELFFGEGSRLTVL.

The chain carries TRBV29-1 and TRBJ2-1; possible D gene TRBD2, 7 bases. The CDR3 has 11 residues. The V gene's germline CDR1 is SQVTM and CDR2 ANQGSEA. The V and J ends lost 6 bases and 8 bases respectively, with 11 bases between them. The CDR3 here is CSVEGGHEQFF. The CDR3 DNA sequence: TGCAGCGTGGAGGGGGGGCATGAGCAGTTCTTC.

The chain has TRBV5-6 and TRBJ1-1; possible D gene TRBD1, 6 bases. The V gene lost 4 bases and the J gene lost 4 bases, with 14 bases spanning the gap. Germline assignment: CDR1 SGHDT and CDR2 YYEEEE. CDR3 length: 14 residues. CDR3 in DNA: TGTGCCAGCAGCAGAACCAGGGGATCCACTGAAGCTTTCTTT. Translation gives CASSRTRGSTEAFF.

This sequence joins TRBV4-1 and TRBJ2-2, with D unresolved. The V gene's germline CDR1 is MGHRA and CDR2 YSYEKL. Between the trimmed V and J ends, which lost 0 bases and 1 base, there was a span of 9 bases. The CDR3 has 16 residues. The CDR3 protein is CASSQEYSRNTGELFF. Written as DNA, the CDR3 is TGCGCCAGCAGCCAAGAGTATAGTCGGAACACCGGGGAGCTGTTTTTT.

In its sample, this clone was seen a few times. The junction differs from germline at one of its ends, possibly a read error. This chain connects TRBV29-1 to TRBJ1-1; D not resolved. Germline CDR1 SQVTM, CDR2 ANQGSEA. The CDR3 spans 12 residues. The CDR3 nucleotides read TGCAGCGTTCAAGATCTCAGCACTGAAGCTTTCTTT. Protein: CSVQDLSTEAFF.

This chain uses TRBV6-1 with TRBJ1-5; D might be TRBD1 (5 bases). V was cut by 4 bases and J by 2 bases, with 9 bases left in between. The V gene's germline CDR1 is MNHNS and CDR2 SASEGT. This CDR3 region has 14 residues. The CDR3 sequence: CASSGRAGNQPQHF. DNA for the CDR3: TGTGCCAGCAGTGGCAGGGCTGGCAATCAGCCCCAGCATTTT.

This sequence joins TRBV7-6 and TRBJ2-5, with D perhaps TRBD2 (5 bases). With 3 bases removed from V and 1 base from J, the gap between germline ends came to 6 bases. Per germline, CDR1 SGHVS and CDR2 FNYEAQ. The CDR3 length is 13 residues. The CDR3 loop is CASSFRGQETQYF. In nucleotides, the CDR3 is TGTGCCAGCAGCTTCCGGGGCCAAGAGACCCAGTACTTC.

The chain couples TRBV7-9 to TRBJ2-5, with D possibly being TRBD1 (6 bases). V was clipped by 3 bases and J by 2 bases, with 13 bases between them. The germline gives CDR1 SEHNR, CDR2 FQNEAQ (reference sequence). CDR3 length: 15 amino acids. The DNA for the CDR3 is TGTGCCAGCAGCTTGCCAGGGGCGGGTCAAGAGACCCAGTACTTC. Its translation is CASSLPGAGQETQYF.

The V call is TRBV18, the J call TRBJ1-1; a possible D gene is TRBD1 (5 bases). The CDR3 contains 15 residues. Trimming took off 3 bases at V and 2 bases at J, with 13 bases between the two ends. The germline gives CDR1 KGHSH, CDR2 LQKENI. Written as DNA, the CDR3 is TGTGCCAGCTCACCGCCTTCAGGGCTTAACACTGAAGCTTTCTTT. Amino acid sequence: CASSPPSGLNTEAFF.

The chain employs TRBV30 and TRBJ1-4, with D perhaps TRBD1 (6 bases). The CDR3 length is 17 residues. V gave up 0 bases and J gave up 5 bases, with 19 bases separating them. Germline V lookup: CDR1 GTSNPN, CDR2 SVGIG (reference sequence). The CDR3 DNA sequence: TGTGCCTGGAGTGTACCAGGGGTATCAGGGATAAATGAAAAACTGTTTTTT. It yields the protein CAWSVPGVSGINEKLFF.

This clone was counted between two and nine times. The rearrangement links TRBV5-5 to TRBJ1-2; 10 bases match TRBD1. Germline values: CDR1 SGHKS, CDR2 YYEKEE (reference sequence). CDR3 length: 16 residues. Losses at the gene ends were 4 bases for V and 2 bases for J; bases not matched to a gene: 8. CDR3 residues: CASSLVPGQGNYGYTF. The CDR3 DNA reads TGTGCCAGCAGCCTAGTCCCGGGACAGGGGAACTATGGCTACACCTTC. Combining the CDR3 with reference TRBV5-5 and TRBJ1-2 gives the whole variable domain DAGVTQSPTHLIKTRGQQVTLRCSPISGHKSVSWYQQVLGQGPQFIFQYYEKEERGRGNFPDRFSARQFPNYSSELNVNALLLGDSALYLCASSLVPGQGNYGYTFGSGTRLTVV.

In its sample, this clone was seen once. This chain joins TRBV4-2 and TRBJ2-5; D not certain. The CDR3 is 11 residues long. The germline V gene has CDR1 LGHNA and CDR2 YNFKEQ. Trimming cost V 4 bases and J 4 bases, with 4 bases left between them. The CDR3 DNA reads as TGTGCCAGCAGCCGAGCAGAGACCCAGTACTTC. Translating gives CASSRAETQYF.

This clone was detected a few times. This chain connects TRBV4-1 to TRBJ2-7; no clear D gene. Per the germline V gene, CDR1 is MGHRA and CDR2 is YSYEKL. V was clipped by 1 base and J by 3 bases, with 13 bases between them. The CDR3 loop spans 15 amino acids. CDR3 sequence: CASSQVIGPNYEQYF. The DNA of the CDR3 is TGCGCCAGCAGCCAAGTTATAGGGCCGAACTACGAGCAGTACTTC.

This clone has just a few counts. This rearrangement joins TRBV27 to TRBJ2-7; the D is unclear. Germline loops: CDR1 MNHEY, CDR2 SMNVEV (reference sequence). The CDR3 contains 13 residues. V lost 2 bases to trimming and J lost 3 bases, with 8 bases between them. CDR3 nucleotides: TGTGCCAGCAGTTTAGGCCTCTTCTACGAGCAGTACTTC. It specifies CASSLGLFYEQYF.

The chain joins TRBV30 to TRBJ2-5, with D unclear. This CDR3 is 11 amino acids long. V lost 4 bases, J lost 5 bases, and 8 bases lay in between. Germline V CDR1 and CDR2: GTSNPN, SVGIG (reference sequence). CDR3 nucleotides: TGTGCCTGGACCGCCGGGGAGACCCAGTACTTC. Protein product: CAWTAGETQYF.

This sequence joins TRBV10-3 and TRBJ1-2, with D possibly being TRBD1 (6 bases). V dropped 6 bases and J dropped 0 bases, with 14 bases sitting between them. This CDR3 region has 15 residues. In germline, CDR1 is ENHRY, CDR2 SYGVKD. CDR3 loop: CAISTGRQANYGYTF. DNA of the CDR3: TGTGCCATCAGCACAGGGCGGCAAGCTAACTATGGCTACACCTTC.

DNA of the CDR3: TGTGCCAGCAGCTTAGGCGCTGGAGAGACCCAGTACTTC. This translates into CASSLGAGETQYF. V and J are TRBV7-6 and TRBJ2-5; no clear D gene. The CDR3 contains 13 residues. CDR1 is SGHVS, CDR2 FNYEAQ, per germline. V was cut by 1 base and J by 4 bases, with 7 bases left in between.

The V call is TRBV2, the J call TRBJ1-6; D may be TRBD1 (5 bases). V was pared by 3 bases and J by 5 bases, with 8 bases between. Germline values: CDR1 SNHLY, CDR2 FYNNEI. The CDR3 totals 14 residues. This CDR3 reads CASSEGQDNSPLHF. Written as DNA, the CDR3 is TGTGCCAGCAGTGAGGGGCAGGATAATTCACCCCTCCACTTT.

The rearrangement links TRBV9 to TRBJ2-3, with 11 bases lining up with TRBD2. Unmatched junction bases numbered 8, after V lost 3 bases and J lost 5 bases. This CDR3 region has 16 residues. Germline CDR1 SGDLS, CDR2 YYNGEE. CDR3 DNA: TGTGCCAGCAGCGGACGACTAGCGGGGTTGGGAGATACGCAGTATTTT. Translation: CASSGRLAGLGDTQYF.

The rearrangement uses TRBV29-1 and TRBJ1-1; D is unresolved. CDR3 length equals 12 residues. Trimming cost V 4 bases and J 8 bases, with 14 bases left between them. Germline V gives CDR1 SQVTM, CDR2 ANQGSEA. The CDR3 nucleotides read TGCAGCGTTGTGGTCAGTTATTTAGAAGCTTTCTTT. Its protein product is CSVVVSYLEAFF.

This clone has just a few counts. The chain is built from TRBV6-6 and TRBJ1-5; weak D call: TRBD1 (5 bases). The V and J ends lost 6 bases and 9 bases respectively, with 15 bases between them. The germline gives CDR1 MNHNY, CDR2 SVGAGI (reference sequence). This CDR3 contains 13 residues. The CDR3 loop is CASSPGGGWPQHF. CDR3 coding DNA: TGTGCCAGCAGCCCTGGTGGGGGATGGCCCCAGCATTTT.

This chain links TRBV14 with TRBJ2-5; D gene uncertain. Germline CDR1 SGHDN, CDR2 FVKESK. This CDR3 region has 13 residues. Trimming pared 4 bases from V and 4 bases from J, leaving 10 bases between. The CDR3 spells CASSPPAVETQYF. CDR3 coding DNA: TGTGCCAGCAGCCCCCCGGCGGTAGAGACCCAGTACTTC. The whole variable domain, remainder taken from reference TRBV14 and TRBJ2-5, is EAGVTQFPSHSVIEKGQTVTLRCDPISGHDNLYWYRRVMGKEIKFLLHFVKESKQDESGMPNNRFLAERTGGTYSTLKVQPAELEDSGVYFCASSPPAVETQYFGPGTRLLVL.

This chain links TRBV2 with TRBJ2-1; D is unresolved. CDR3 length equals 13 residues. Germline loops: CDR1 SNHLY, CDR2 FYNNEI. With 5 bases removed from V and 1 base from J, the gap between germline ends came to 6 bases. CDR3 loop: CASSSGSYNEQFF. The CDR3 coding sequence is TGTGCCAGCAGTTCCGGGTCCTACAATGAGCAGTTCTTC.

The table lists this clone with a few counts. This chain uses TRBV30 with TRBJ1-1; 7 bases line up with TRBD1. The length of the CDR3 is 15 residues. Per germline, CDR1 GTSNPN and CDR2 SVGIG (reference sequence). Germline trimming cut 0 bases from V and 2 bases from J; bases unmatched to any gene: 6. This CDR3 reads CAWSVKAGGNTEAFF. CDR3 coding DNA: TGTGCCTGGAGTGTGAAGGCAGGGGGAAACACTGAAGCTTTCTTT. Using reference TRBV30 and TRBJ1-1 for the parts outside the CDR3, the full variable domain is SQTIHQWPATLVQPVGSPLSLECTVEGTSNPNLYWYRQAAGRGLQLLFYSVGIGQISSEVPQNLSASRPQDRQFILSSKKLLLSDSGFYLCAWSVKAGGNTEAFFGQGTRLTVV.

This clone was seen only a few times. V is TRBV4-2 and J is TRBJ2-5; 10 bases fit TRBD2. This CDR3 is 16 amino acids long. Germline CDR1 is LGHNA and CDR2 is YNFKEQ. J lost 4 bases, V lost 1 base, and 6 bases had no gene match. The CDR3 sequence: CASSQGIAGGLETQYF. CDR3 coding DNA: TGTGCCAGCAGCCAAGGGATAGCGGGGGGCCTAGAGACCCAGTACTTC.

Regarding this clone: Relative to the germline gene, one junction end is altered; a read error may explain this. CDR3 sequence reads: CASNPGGSMEDNEQFF. The CDR3 bases are TGCGCCAGCAACCCCGGCGGCTCAATGGAAGACAATGAGCAGTTCTTC. This sequence joins TRBV5-6 and TRBJ2-1, with D unclear. CDR1 SGHDT and CDR2 YYEEEE come from the germline V gene. This CDR3 spans 16 amino acids.

This clone came up a few times. V is TRBV29-1 and J is TRBJ1-1; TRBD1 matches at 7 bases. There are 12 residues in the CDR3. J gave up 5 bases and V 2 bases, and 2 bases lay outside the gene matches. Germline V CDR1 and CDR2: SQVTM, ANQGSEA. The CDR3 loop is CSVERQGTEAFF. In nucleotides, the CDR3 is TGCAGCGTTGAAAGACAGGGAACTGAAGCTTTCTTT.